This T cell receptor beta chain was recorded in a study of beta chain features in type 1 diabetes. Every bit of the isolated RNA underwent reverse transcription, so sequencing read expressed TCRB transcripts. The read count averaged about 3.57 million across naive, central memory and regulatory T cell samples. Clones were sequenced by immunoSEQ multiplex PCR, and TCRdb holds only the in-frame ones, with some missing. The sample includes around 310,000 clones, more than 9.5% of them seen just once. This CDR3 region has 12 residues. CDR1 and CDR2 from the germline V gene are ENHRY and SYGVKD. The V and J ends lost 1 base and 8 bases respectively, with 6 bases between them. Worth noting for this clone: The antigen is not known.

Study-wide findings and caveats: Moderately but significantly shorter TCRB CDR3s were found in Type 1 diabetes patients in all four CD4+ subsets. Within patients, naive, central memory and Treg TCRB repertoires seemed more similar than within healthy donors.

Sequencing input: naive CD4+ T cells from blood. The J gene is TRBJ2-1, the V gene TRBV10-3, with a possible D match to TRBD2 (5 bases). The clonotype comes from a woman in her 30s in good health. CDR3 nucleotides: TGTGCCATCAGTGAGTGGCGGGATGAGCAGTTCTTC. Its protein is CAISEWRDEQFF.